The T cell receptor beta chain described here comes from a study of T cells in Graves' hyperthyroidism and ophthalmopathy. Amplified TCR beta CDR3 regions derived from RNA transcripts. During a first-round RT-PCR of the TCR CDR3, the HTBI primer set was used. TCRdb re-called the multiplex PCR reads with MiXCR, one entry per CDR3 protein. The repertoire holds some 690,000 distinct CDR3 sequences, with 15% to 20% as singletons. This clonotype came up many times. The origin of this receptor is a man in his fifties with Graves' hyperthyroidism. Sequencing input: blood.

The DNA for the CDR3 is TGTGCCAGCAGCCTCCGCCTTACGGGATACGAGCAGTACTTC. This encodes CASSLRLTGYEQYF. V usage is TRBV7-2 and J usage is TRBJ2-7; D perhaps matches TRBD2 (5 bases). Trimming stripped 5 bases from V and 4 bases from J, with 15 bases between. The CDR3 has 14 residues. The germline V gene has CDR1 SGHTA and CDR2 FQGNSA.